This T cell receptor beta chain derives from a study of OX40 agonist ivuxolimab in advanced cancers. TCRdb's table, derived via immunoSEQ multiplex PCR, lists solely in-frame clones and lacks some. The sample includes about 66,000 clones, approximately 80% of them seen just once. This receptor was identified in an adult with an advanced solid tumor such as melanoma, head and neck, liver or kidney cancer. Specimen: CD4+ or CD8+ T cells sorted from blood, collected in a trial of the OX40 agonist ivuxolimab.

The CDR3 DNA reads TGTGCCAGCAGTTCCCAACTAGCGGGGGGGCGAGGGATTCAGTTCTTC. Its translation is CASSSQLAGGRGIQFF. The V call is TRBV27, the J call TRBJ2-1; 13 bases are shared with TRBD2. The junction had 13 bases not matched to a gene; V was cut back by 4 bases and J by 13 bases. Germline loops: CDR1 MNHEY, CDR2 SMNVEV (reference sequence). This CDR3 comprises 16 residues.